This T cell receptor (beta chain) originates from a study of shared clonotypes between healthy human individuals. A word on this clone: The antigen remains unidentified.

Researchers ran the assay at a deep level. Original processing notes: ImmunoSEQ output lacked quality scores and full-length reads, limiting matched filtering. Method: immunoSEQ multiplex PCR; TCRdb's copy keeps in-frame clones and lacks some. V and J calls and clone size are copied from that table; D and trimming were computed from the DNA. The sample has about 580,000 clones, about 98% seen once. As defined, naive CD8 cells were CD45RO-negative and positively selected for CCR7, with terminally differentiated effector memory CD45RA+ cells excluded. Study outcomes and limitations: Lower generation probabilities were found for non-shared clonotypes than for those shared by all four donors. The naive CD4 repertoires of a few donors were compared, and roughly 5% of clonotypes were shared.

Germline V gene data show CDR1 as MNHNS and CDR2 as SASEGT. Trimming removed 7 bases from V and 0 bases from J, with 4 bases in between. The CDR3 covers 13 residues. This TCR derives from a man aged 25-45 years in good health. Material: naive CD8+ T cells sorted from blood. The chain links TRBV6-1 to TRBJ2-6; D not certain. The CDR3: CASTSSGANVLTF. In DNA form, the CDR3 reads TGTGCCAGCACTAGCTCTGGGGCCAACGTCCTGACTTTC.